This TCR beta chain stems from a study of CD8+ T cells in alopecia areata (dated by TCRdb to 2017 to 2018). With regard to the full study: Treated patients were enrolled in an open-label pilot trial of oral tofacitinib, 5 to 10 mg twice daily, for moderate-to-severe alopecia areata. Biopsies were taken from tofacitinib-treated patients at baseline and at 4 and 24 weeks of treatment, and a later scalp biopsy was taken in several of the tofacitinib-treated patients. Human TCRbeta sequencing covered scalp tissue and sorted CD4+ and CD8+ peripheral blood T cells from patchy and totalis/universalis alopecia areata patients and healthy controls. In both human patients and the C3H/HeJ mouse model, the study applied high-throughput TCRbeta sequencing to look at T cell clonal expansion in alopecia areata. RNA was extracted with the PAXgene miRNA kit for fixed scalp, the miRNeasy kit for PBMCs, and the RNeasy kit for mouse skin. Patients stayed on tofacitinib for 6 to 18 months and then had 6 months of follow-up off drug so that delayed response and recurrence could be assessed. TCRbeta CDR3 regions were amplified by immunoSEQ multiplex PCR using 35 Vbeta forward and 13 Jbeta reverse primers. Scalp clonality was compared across normal scalp (n=4), patchy alopecia areata scalp (n=8), and alopecia totalis/universalis scalp (n=8).

The library was made by the immunoSEQ multiplex PCR assay. RNA was extracted from all samples and reverse transcribed into cDNA as template for TCR sequencing. First-strand cDNA was synthesized with SuperScript III using a 2:1 mix of oligo-dT and random hexamers. Amplification bias was assessed with a synthetic immune receptor repertoire, and residual bias was removed computationally. On the study's bioinformatics: Raw reads were preprocessed for error removal, and CDR3 was defined according to IMGT conventions as running from the conserved cysteine to phenylalanine. Clonality was calculated as 1 minus Shannon entropy normalized by log2 of the number of productive unique TCRs. Whether each scalp clone was CD4 or CD8 was inferred by checking scalp TCRbeta sequences against the CD4 and CD8 repertoires from sorted blood. Here the immuneACCESS table is served through TCRdb, limited to in-frame sequences with V and J called. Missing clones are a known gap in these copies; in checked studies unresolved V genes cover under half, and the rest lacks a known reason. The D gene and trimming were derived from the DNA, and the V and J assignments and clone size from that table. The sample yields about 97,000 clones; more than 35% were counted once. The top ten clones comprise 1.3% of the sample.

What the authors observed across the whole study: Lesional scalp, especially in alopecia totalis/universalis, showed higher clonality and more expanded CD8+ clones than normal scalp, suggesting antigenic drive. Unlike mouse skin, where gammadelta T cells dominate, normal human skin contains resident alphabeta T cells that get sequenced too, which complicates analysis of the scalp TCR repertoire. Compared with mice, TCR sequences shared between patients were less clear, possibly partly because of HLA diversity across the patient population.

On this clone: Its antigen remains unidentified. One base away there is no much larger clone; base qualities are not given.

From alopecia areata patients, peripheral blood was collected along with lesional scalp punch biopsies. PBMCs were isolated by density centrifugation and stained for CD3, CD4 and CD8, after which CD4+ and CD8+ T cells were sorted on a FACSAria. Specimen: CD4+ T cells sorted from blood. This clonotype originated in a human donor with alopecia areata.

Here is the DNA: TGTGCCAGCAGGCAGAGAAGCACAGATACGCAGTATTTT. Its coded protein is CASRQRSTDTQYF. Recombination linked TRBV2 to TRBJ2-3, with no D gene named confidently. V drops 6 bases and J drops 0 bases, leaving 7 bases in between. Sequences SNHLY (CDR1) and FYNNEI (CDR2) are obtained from the germline V gene. Reading from cysteine to phenylalanine, the CDR3 counts 13 amino acids. The entry retains the CDR3 DNA only, 39 bases that are in frame from base 1.